The sequence of this T cell receptor (beta chain) was determined in a study of regulatory T cells in long-lasting Graves disease. Whole-study context: Over 5 years of antithyroid drugs plus positive TSH receptor antibodies defined persistent Graves' disease.

General observations from the study: Investigators studied peripheral blood only, not thyroid tissue. Among persistent patients, a larger number of public clonotypes were shared (over 2,500) than among newly diagnosed patients (about 970).

Germline CDR1 is LNHDA and CDR2 is SQIVND (reference sequence). CDR3 length: 16 amino acids. Trimming stripped 5 bases from V and 9 bases from J, with 23 bases between. As concerns this clonotype: What it binds is not known.

As to time point: persistent/refractory GD, antithyroid drugs over 5 years with positive TRAb. PBMCs provided the RNA from which the TCR library was made. American Thyroid Association guidelines were used to diagnose Graves' disease. Sequencing libraries for TCR beta were prepared with iRepertoire HTBI primers and Arm-PCR of CDR3 regions. TCRdb re-derived calls from the multiplex PCR reads in MiXCR, one entry per CDR3 protein. The table includes 600,000 to 850,000 distinct CDR3 sequences, 25% to 35% detected once. The TCR was taken from a female donor with Graves disease. The sequences come from peripheral blood mononuclear cells (PBMCs), collected when the disease was refractory, from a patient treated with antithyroid drugs. The rearrangement uses TRBV19 and TRBJ1-5; a weak D match, TRBD1 (5 bases). The CDR3 DNA reads TGTGCCAGTAGTGTTTCAACGGGACGGTCGGGATTGCCCCAGCATTTT. Translation gives CASSVSTGRSGLPQHF.